This T cell receptor (beta chain) emerged from a study of regulatory T cells in long-lasting Graves disease. Broader study findings: With a small sample size, accuracy may have been reduced.

Time point described: newly diagnosed GD, antithyroid drugs for less than 3 months. PBMC RNA served as the TCR library source. There are many counts of this clonotype. Its matching antigen is unknown. Arm-PCR of CDR3 regions and iRepertoire HTBI primers were used to build TCR beta libraries. TCRdb re-derived calls from the multiplex PCR reads in MiXCR, one entry per CDR3 protein. Of some 450,000 distinct CDR3 sequences listed, roughly 15% are singletons. The data were also submitted as part of a second study, on T cells in Graves' hyperthyroidism and ophthalmopathy. That source adds: A 13 V-J signature model discriminated ophthalmopathy versus stable hyperthyroidism.

The sequence derives from a woman between 25 and 40 years old with Graves disease. The specimen was peripheral blood mononuclear cells (PBMCs), collected at new diagnosis, from a patient treated with antithyroid drugs.

The CDR3 spells CASSPGAYGYTF. The DNA of the CDR3 is TGTGCCAGCAGCCCCGGCGCCTATGGCTACACCTTC. This chain links TRBV3-1 with TRBJ1-2, with D hard to call. Deletions cut 4 bases from V and 4 bases from J, with 7 bases between. Germline CDR1 is LGHDT and CDR2 is YNNKEL (reference sequence). The CDR3 spans 12 residues.